The source of this T cell receptor beta chain is a study of response to subunit inactivated influenza vaccine. The CDR3 is 22 residues long. MiXCR, applied by TCRdb to the RT-PCR reads, yields one record per CDR3 protein. The sample yields 400,000 to 650,000 distinct CDR3 sequences, 6.5% to 8% seen once. Study results and caveats: There was a suggestion from the authors that each seasonal influenza vaccination recruits few new T cells.

This clonotype has a handful of counts. Its antigen remains unknown. The source is a man between 50 and 69 years old who received an inactivated influenza vaccine. Sample: PBMCs from blood, taken roughly 24 months after vaccination. This sequence joins TRBV21-1 and TRBJ2-1; whether TRBD2, the table's D call, matches the DNA was not checked. TRBV21-1 is designated a pseudogene. CDR3 region: CASSEGFPRGLAAALPYNEQFF. The CDR3 nucleotides are TGTGCCAGCAGCGAAGGTTTCCCACGGGGACTAGCGGCCGCCCTACCCTACAATGAGCAGTTCTTC.